What follows describes a single TCR beta chain. Its antigen is undetermined. A second about 7 to 12 cycle PCR used barcoded and J-beta primers. Through a template-switch adaptor with 12 random nucleotides, each cDNA molecule received a tag. Via MiXCR, TCRdb re-called the 5' RACE reads, giving one row per CDR3 protein. Counted here are 1.5 million to 2 million distinct CDR3 sequences, about 49% occurring once; the ten biggest clones make up more than 2%. Healthy individuals of Caucasian origin from Russia, aged roughly 6 to 100, served as donors. The data are from a study of blood T cells in healthy people across ages. Study-wide results and limits: There were more naive CD4+ cells and higher diversity in long-lived donors than in aged donors. Age advanced and TCR beta diversity per million T cells fell, roughly linearly.

Germline CDR1 SQVTM, CDR2 ANQGSEA. The CDR3 length is 11 residues. Trimming removed 7 bases at V and 1 base at J, with 4 bases between. The J gene is TRBJ2-2, the V gene TRBV29-1; no definite D call. This sequence was found in a woman aged 40 to 50 in good health. The sequencing input was blood. In nucleotides, the CDR3 is TGCAGCGGGCAGAACACCGGGGAGCTGTTTTTT. It is translated as CSGQNTGELFF.